The 25 T cell receptor beta chains listed next were all sequenced from one sample in a study of blood T cell repertoires in COVID-19. Repertoires were generated with immunoSEQ multiplex PCR, while TCRdb's copy carries only in-frame clones and drops some. The sample includes around 130,000 clones, roughly 80% of them seen just once. The specimen sequenced was peripheral blood. These receptors were taken from a human donor in a cohort sampled during active COVID-19.

The J gene is TRBJ2-3, the V gene TRBV5-4, with 13 bases aligning to TRBD2. Germline V CDR1 and CDR2: SGHNT, YYREEE (reference sequence). The CDR3 is 16 amino acids. V dropped 1 base and J dropped 3; count of bases not matched to a gene: 2. The CDR3 reads CASSLPTSGGTDTQYF. DNA of the CDR3: TGTGCCAGCAGCTTGCCGACTAGCGGGGGGACAGATACGCAGTATTTT.

Details on this clone: This specimen includes other DNA sequences encoding the same CDR3. The V gene is TRBV19, the J gene TRBJ2-7, with TRBD2 identical over 7 bases. The CDR3 runs 13 residues. Germline CDR1 and CDR2: LNHDA and SQIVND (reference sequence). The J segment lost 3 bases and the V segment lost 4 bases, leaving 3 bases of the junction unmatched. CDR3 sequence reads: CASSRGGSYEQYF. CDR3 nucleotide sequence: TGTGCCAGTAGTAGGGGGGGAAGCTACGAGCAGTACTTC.

The J gene is TRBJ2-5, the V gene TRBV7-8; TRBD2 matches at 13 bases. V shed 1 base and J 4 bases; nucleotides not matched to a gene: 6. Looked up from germline, CDR1 is SGHVS and CDR2 is FQNEAQ. The CDR3 spans 17 residues. The DNA of the CDR3 is TGTGCCAGCAGCTTAGTGACTAGCGGGGGGTCAGCAGAGACCCAGTACTTC. Amino acids: CASSLVTSGGSAETQYF.

The chain joins TRBV10-3 to TRBJ1-4, with 8 bases matching TRBD1. V lost 0 bases, J lost 4 bases, and 4 bases stayed unmatched. The CDR3 has 16 amino acids. Germline V gene lookup returns CDR1 ENHRY and CDR2 SYGVKD. CDR3 amino acids: CAISESRGRDNEKLFF. Here the CDR3 DNA reads TGTGCCATCAGTGAGTCCAGGGGGCGCGATAATGAAAAACTGTTTTTT.

The chain is built from TRBV19 and TRBJ2-1; maybe TRBD1 (6 bases). V was pared by 8 bases and J by 0 bases, with 14 bases between. Germline V gives CDR1 LNHDA, CDR2 SQIVND (reference sequence). The CDR3 is 15 residues long. The CDR3 region has the DNA TGTGCCAGTTCCCAGACAGGAAGCTCCTACAATGAGCAGTTCTTC. It translates to CASSQTGSSYNEQFF.

This clone was detected only once. The chain employs TRBV5-4 and TRBJ1-1; TRBD1 agrees at 7 bases. Per the germline V gene, CDR1 is SGHNT and CDR2 is YYREEE (reference sequence). With V trimmed by 4 bases and J by 1 base, 7 bases remained unmatched. The CDR3 loop spans 15 amino acids. The CDR3 loop is CASSLRDRENTEAFF. In DNA, the CDR3 is TGTGCCAGCAGCCTCCGTGACAGGGAGAACACTGAAGCTTTCTTT.

The chain couples TRBV7-2 to TRBJ2-7, with 10 bases lining up with TRBD2. The V segment lost 5 bases and the J segment 6 bases; nucleotides outside the gene matches: 10. Per germline, CDR1 SGHTA and CDR2 FQGNSA. This CDR3 has 15 residues. The CDR3 loop is CASSAPGLAPFEQYF. In DNA form, the CDR3 reads TGTGCCAGCAGCGCTCCGGGACTAGCGCCATTCGAGCAGTACTTC. The complete variable domain, with remaining parts taken from reference TRBV7-2 and TRBJ2-7, reads GAGVSQSPSNKVTEKGKDVELRCDPISGHTALYWYRQSLGQGLEFLIYFQGNSAPDKSGLPSDRFSAERTGGSVSTLTIQRTQQEDSAVYLCASSAPGLAPFEQYFGPGTRLTVT.

This chain connects TRBV4-3 to TRBJ2-4, with D possibly being TRBD2 (6 bases). From germline, CDR1 is LGHNA and CDR2 YSLEER. V lost 1 base to trimming and J lost 8 bases, with 9 bases between them. CDR3 length equals 13 residues. In nucleotides, the CDR3 is TGCGCCAGCAGCCAAGGGCGGGGAGACATTCAGTACTTC. It translates to CASSQGRGDIQYF.

The chain employs TRBV12-3 or TRBV12-4 and TRBJ2-5, with D uncertain. There are 13 residues in the CDR3. With 2 bases removed from V and 2 bases from J, the gap between germline ends came to 6 bases. The CDR3 sequence: CASSLSVQETQYF. CDR3 nucleotides: TGTGCCAGCAGTTTATCAGTGCAAGAGACCCAGTACTTC.

The chain combines TRBV19 with TRBJ1-1, with a tentative D call TRBD1 (5 bases). Germline-derived CDR1 and CDR2 are LNHDA and SQIVND (reference sequence). CDR3 length: 14 amino acids. Between the trimmed V and J ends, which lost 6 bases and 0 bases, there was a span of 11 bases. In DNA, the CDR3 is TGTGCCAGTAGCCGCAGGGCTCTGAACACTGAAGCTTTCTTT. This sequence encodes CASSRRALNTEAFF.

This clone appeared a few times. V and J are TRBV5-1 and TRBJ2-7; D is undetermined. The CDR3 sequence is 15 residues long. V lost 0 bases and J 0 bases, leaving 10 bases between the germline ends. CDR1 and CDR2 (germline): SGHRS, YFSETQ. The CDR3 DNA follows: TGCGCCAGCAGCTTGGTAGAAGCGAGCTCCTACGAGCAGTACTTC. This gives the protein CASSLVEASSYEQYF.

This sequence joins TRBV5-1 and TRBJ1-1; D unclear. The CDR3 is 14 residues long. Trimming shortened V by 2 bases and J by 1 base, and 9 bases separated the two germline ends. Looked up from germline, CDR1 is SGHRS and CDR2 is YFSETQ. The CDR3 DNA reads as TGCGCCAGCAGCTTTCGGTCGGGGAACACTGAAGCTTTCTTT. Translating gives CASSFRSGNTEAFF.

The chain couples TRBV5-6 to TRBJ2-7; the match to TRBD1 covers 9 bases. Germline V gene data show CDR1 as SGHDT and CDR2 as YYEEEE. This CDR3 contains 16 residues. After removal of 4 bases from V and 5 bases from J, the junction contained 13 bases not matched to a gene. CDR3 sequence: CASSPGPGQGFHEQYF. The CDR3 bases are TGTGCCAGCAGCCCTGGCCCGGGACAGGGATTCCACGAGCAGTACTTC. The variable domain in full, with the rest retrieved from reference TRBV5-6 and TRBJ2-7, is DAGVTQSPTHLIKTRGQQVTLRCSPKSGHDTVSWYQQALGQGPQFIFQYYEEEERQRGNFPDRFSGHQFPNYSSELNVNALLLGDSALYLCASSPGPGQGFHEQYFGPGTRLTVT.

This clone was seen just once. The chain combines TRBV6-5 with TRBJ1-5, with 9 bases fitting TRBD1. This CDR3 has 15 residues. With 7 bases clipped from V and 5 bases from J, the junction kept 9 bases outside the gene matches. CDR1 and CDR2 (germline): MNHEY, SVGAGI. The DNA of the CDR3 is TGTGCCAGCATCATGGGACAGGGCATTGATCAGCCCCAGCATTTT. The encoded protein is CASIMGQGIDQPQHF.

The rearrangement links TRBV5-1 to TRBJ2-3, with no clear D. The CDR3 runs 14 residues. Germline V gives CDR1 SGHRS, CDR2 YFSETQ. V lost 1 base and J lost 2, with 8 bases in between. CDR3: CASSLSRFTDTQYF. CDR3 nucleotides: TGCGCCAGCAGCTTGAGCCGTTTCACAGATACGCAGTATTTT.

In this sample, this clone turned up once. The limits of the CDR3 on the DNA are not certain, so only TCRdb's listed CDR3 is given. V usage is TRBV6-6 and J usage is TRBJ1-1; the D call TRBD1 from the table was never checked on the DNA. The CDR3 is 12 amino acids long, termini counted. The germline V gene encodes CDR1 MNHNY and CDR2 SVGAGI (reference sequence). The CDR3 sequence is CASSSSTAKAFF.

In this sample, this clone turned up once. The chain joins TRBV7-2 to TRBJ2-5; 9 positions match TRBD2. V lost 6 bases, J lost 5 bases, and 10 bases stayed unmatched. This CDR3 has 15 residues. Germline values: CDR1 SGHTA, CDR2 FQGNSA. The CDR3 coding sequence is TGTGCCAGCAGTCAAGCGGGGGGAACGAAGGAGACCCAGTACTTC. Its translation is CASSQAGGTKETQYF.

The rearrangement uses TRBV7-2 and TRBJ2-2; D unresolved. Deletions cut 4 bases from V and 5 bases from J, with 5 bases between. The V gene's germline CDR1 is SGHTA and CDR2 FQGNSA. This CDR3 comprises 12 residues. The CDR3, as DNA: TGTGCCAGCAGCTCTTCGACCGGGGAGCTGTTTTTT. Encoded protein: CASSSSTGELFF.

V usage is TRBV7-2 and J usage is TRBJ2-1; TRBD2 agrees at 10 bases. The junction had 13 bases not matched to a gene; V was cut back by 5 bases and J by 9 bases. CDR1 is SGHTA, CDR2 FQGNSA, per germline. The CDR3 runs to 16 residues. This chain's CDR3 is CASSQLAGSTPVEQFF. CDR3 in DNA: TGTGCCAGCAGCCAACTAGCGGGGTCCACCCCGGTTGAGCAGTTCTTC. Looking up the rest from reference TRBV7-2 and TRBJ2-1 gives the full variable domain: GAGVSQSPSNKVTEKGKDVELRCDPISGHTALYWYRQSLGQGLEFLIYFQGNSAPDKSGLPSDRFSAERTGGSVSTLTIQRTQQEDSAVYLCASSQLAGSTPVEQFFGPGTRLTVL.

The chain recombines TRBV5-4 with TRBJ2-5; 9 nucleotides match TRBD2. Germline V gene data show CDR1 as SGHNT and CDR2 as YYREEE (reference sequence). The CDR3 loop spans 16 amino acids. Losses at the gene ends were 1 base for V and 5 bases for J; bases not matched to a gene: 9. The CDR3 sequence: CASSLSPAGGRETQYF. The DNA for the CDR3 is TGTGCCAGCAGCTTGTCTCCAGCGGGGGGAAGGGAGACCCAGTACTTC.

The V call is TRBV6-2 or TRBV6-3, the J call TRBJ2-2; D remains ambiguous. The V end lost 5 bases, the J end lost 4 bases, and 11 bases lay between the germline ends. CDR3 size: 14 residues. Germline V lookup: CDR1 MNHEY, CDR2 SVGEGT. CDR3 in DNA: TGTGCCAGCAGTGGCTTGACTGGCACCGGGGAGCTGTTTTTT. Translation: CASSGLTGTGELFF.

V and J are TRBV28 and TRBJ1-2, with 9 bases that match TRBD1. Germline lookup yields CDR1 MDHEN and CDR2 SYDVKM. The CDR3 is 15 amino acids. Trimming removed 8 bases from V and 4 bases from J; junction bases left unmatched: 11. The CDR3 loop is CASVPGTGIGYGYTF. The CDR3 DNA is TGTGCCAGCGTCCCCGGGACAGGGATTGGCTATGGCTACACCTTC.

This chain links TRBV7-9 with TRBJ2-1; TRBD2 matches 8 bases. Unmatched junction bases numbered 2, after V lost 1 base and J lost 6 bases. Germline V gene lookup returns CDR1 SEHNR and CDR2 FQNEAQ (reference sequence). This CDR3 is built from 14 residues. CDR3: CASSLDGGANEQFF. The CDR3 DNA follows: TGTGCCAGCAGCTTAGACGGGGGGGCCAATGAGCAGTTCTTC. Full variable domain (remainder filled in from reference TRBV7-9 and TRBJ2-1): DTGVSQNPRHKITKRGQNVTFRCDPISEHNRLYWYRQTLGQGPEFLTYFQNEAQLEKSRLLSDRFSAERPKGSFSTLEIQRTEQGDSAMYLCASSLDGGANEQFFGPGTRLTVL.

The chain uses TRBV12-3 or TRBV12-4 and TRBJ1-2; TRBD1 aligns across 10 bases. The ends lost 4 bases at V and 8 bases at J; junction bases unmatched: 4. The CDR3 totals 13 residues. CDR3 sequence: CASSWDRGGGYTF. Written as DNA, the CDR3 is TGTGCCAGCAGTTGGGACAGGGGTGGCGGCTACACCTTC.

The rearrangement joins TRBV24-1 to TRBJ2-7, with TRBD1 matching over 7 bases. V lost 7 bases to trimming and J lost 5 bases; unmatched junction nucleotides: 16. The CDR3 spans 16 residues. Germline lookup yields CDR1 KGHDR and CDR2 SFDVKD. DNA of the CDR3: TGTGCCACCAGATTAGAGACAGGGTCGCAAGAGGACGAGCAGTACTTC. This translates into CATRLETGSQEDEQYF.